This TCR beta chain was observed in a study of CD4 T cells in relation to SARS-CoV-2 and coronaviruses. Across the whole study: TCR beta CDR3s were sequenced after approximately ten-day antigen culture of PBMCs.

A note on this clone: Its antigen is undetermined.

Before the COVID-19 pandemic, during about 2010-2018, CD4+ T cells were taken from unexposed donors. CD4+ T cells were isolated from the cells after 10 days of culture. Some clones are missing from TCRdb's copy, which holds only in-frame ones; the method was immunoSEQ multiplex PCR. The repertoire includes 15,000 to 20,000 clones, around 80% of them detected once, and about 32% sits in the top ten. The CDR3 runs 11 residues. V lost 8 bases to trimming and J lost 5 bases, with 9 bases between them. CDR1 and CDR2 (germline): SNHLY, FYNNEI. Source material: CD4+ T cells from PBMCs, cultured in vitro. The V and J genes are TRBV2 and TRBJ2-5; D may match TRBD1 or TRBD2 (6 bases each). The receptor's source is a human donor in good health. This chain's CDR3 is CASGGGETQYF. In DNA form, the CDR3 reads TGTGCCAGCGGAGGGGGTGAGACCCAGTACTTC.